These 21 T cell receptor beta chains originate from one sample sequenced in a study of identical twins. In TCRdb, the 5' RACE reads were re-called with MiXCR into one record per CDR3 protein. The sample includes about 1.7 million distinct CDR3 sequences, 32% of them seen just once. Sequencing input: cord blood. The source is a newborn girl in good health.

The V and J genes are TRBV28 and TRBJ2-3, with 9 bases matching TRBD2. In germline, CDR1 is MDHEN, CDR2 SYDVKM. V lost 7 bases to trimming and J lost 2 bases; unmatched junction nucleotides: 1. CDR3 size: 13 residues. DNA for the CDR3: TGTGCCAGCACTAGCGGGAACACAGATACGCAGTATTTT. Protein: CASTSGNTDTQYF.

This clonotype was seen a few times. The V call is TRBV4-1, the J call TRBJ1-2; no clear D gene. The CDR3 spans 17 residues. The ends were cut back, 2 bases at V and 2 bases at J, with 18 bases in the middle. Looked up from germline, CDR1 is MGHRA and CDR2 is YSYEKL. DNA of the CDR3: TGCGCCAGCAGCCAAAAGGCAAAGATATCTGAGAACTATGGCTACACCTTC. Translated: CASSQKAKISENYGYTF.

This clonotype has ten or more counts. This rearrangement joins TRBV5-1 to TRBJ2-1; D remains ambiguous. With 0 bases removed from V and 10 bases from J, the gap between germline ends came to 8 bases. The CDR3 extends over 12 amino acids. From germline, CDR1 is SGHRS and CDR2 YFSETQ. The CDR3 DNA is TGCGCCAGCAGCTTGGGAGGTCTAGAGCAGTTCTTC. Encoded protein: CASSLGGLEQFF.

The chain links TRBV21-1 to TRBJ2-4. TRBV21-1 is described as a pseudogene. The CDR3 loop spans 14 amino acids. CDR3 nucleotide sequence: TGTGCCAGCCACCCGACGGTAGCCAAAAACATTCAGTACTTC. As protein: CASHPTVAKNIQYF.

The chain has TRBV10-3 and TRBJ1-1, with D perhaps TRBD1 (5 bases). From germline, CDR1 is ENHRY and CDR2 SYGVKD. V gave up 10 bases and J gave up 7 bases, with 10 bases separating them. This CDR3 has 10 amino acids. The CDR3 loop reads CATWGGEAFF. The CDR3 DNA is TGTGCCACTTGGGGGGGTGAAGCTTTCTTT.

This clonotype has more than one count but fewer than ten. The chain recombines TRBV12-3 or TRBV12-4 with TRBJ1-2; the D gene is possibly TRBD1 (6 bases). Trimming left V 10 bases short and J 1 base short, with 10 bases between. The CDR3 loop spans 12 amino acids. CDR3 DNA: TGTGCCACTGGACAGAGTAACTATGGCTACACCTTC. It yields the protein CATGQSNYGYTF.

The J gene is TRBJ2-5, the V gene TRBV4-2; D is unclear. The germline V gene has CDR1 LGHNA and CDR2 YNFKEQ. V was shortened by 1 base and J by 11 bases, with 23 bases between the two germline ends. The CDR3 covers 16 residues. CDR3 sequence reads: CASSQVKENPKNVQYF. The CDR3 nucleotides read TGTGCCAGCAGCCAAGTGAAGGAGAACCCCAAAAACGTTCAGTACTTC.

The sample holds many counts of this clonotype. This chain links TRBV27 with TRBJ2-1; D is undetermined. CDR3 length: 13 amino acids. V was shortened by 3 bases and J by 4 bases, with 7 bases between the two germline ends. Germline V lookup: CDR1 MNHEY, CDR2 SMNVEV (reference sequence). Written as DNA, the CDR3 is TGTGCCAGCAGTTTGCGTGGTTACAATGAGCAGTTCTTC. This codes for CASSLRGYNEQFF.

This clonotype was counted only a few times. Here the CDR3 DNA reads TGTGCCAGCAGCTTCTCCCGAGGAGACTTCACCTACGAGCAGTACTTC. It encodes CASSFSRGDFTYEQYF. V usage is TRBV7-8 and J usage is TRBJ2-7; D uncertain. V lost 3 bases and J lost 2, with 17 bases in between. The CDR3 has 16 amino acids. The germline gives CDR1 SGHVS, CDR2 FQNEAQ.

Note on this clonotype: Because the CDR3 is missing its conserved closing phenylalanine or tryptophan, this is likely a read error. The V call is TRBV4-1, the J call TRBJ2-3; D not certain. Per the germline V gene, CDR1 is MGHRA and CDR2 is YSYEKL. The CDR3 consists of 15 residues. The V gene lost 2 bases and the J gene lost 0 bases, with 9 bases spanning the gap. The CDR3 loop is CASSQRAISTDTQYV. Here the CDR3 DNA reads TGCGCCAGCAGCCAACGCGCGATTAGCACAGATACGCAGTATGTT.

In its sample, this clonotype was seen a few times. The chain has TRBV18 and TRBJ2-7; D is perhaps TRBD1 (6 bases). The CDR3 runs to 15 residues. Between the trimmed V and J ends, which lost 1 base and 2 bases, there was a span of 12 bases. The germline V gene encodes CDR1 KGHSH and CDR2 LQKENI. For the CDR3, the DNA is TGTGCCAGCTCACCACGTCTACAGGGCACCTACGAGCAGTACTTC. Protein product: CASSPRLQGTYEQYF. Combining the CDR3 with reference TRBV18 and TRBJ2-7 gives the whole variable domain NAGVMQNPRHLVRRRGQEARLRCSPMKGHSHVYWYRQLPEEGLKFMVYLQKENIIDESGMPKERFSAEFPKEGPSILRIQQVVRGDSAAYFCASSPRLQGTYEQYFGPGTRLTVT.

The DNA of the CDR3 is TGTGCCAGCCGCCGTCGGCAGGGAAAAAACCAAGAGACCCAGTACTTC. The encoded protein is CASRRRQGKNQETQYF. The chain couples TRBV27 to TRBJ2-5; tentative D call: TRBD1 (5 bases). Between the trimmed V and J ends, which lost 8 bases and 0 bases, there was a span of 19 bases. Per germline, CDR1 MNHEY and CDR2 SMNVEV (reference sequence). The length of the CDR3 is 16 residues.

The chain couples TRBV7-2 to TRBJ2-2; 8 bases fit TRBD2. V trimming: 1 base; J trimming: 1 base; junction bases outside the gene matches: 2. The CDR3 is made up of 16 amino acids. Germline loops: CDR1 SGHTA, CDR2 FQGNSA. CDR3: CASSLVSGRNTGELFF. The CDR3 DNA reads TGTGCCAGCAGCTTAGTCAGCGGGAGGAACACCGGGGAGCTGTTTTTT.

This clonotype was seen more than once but under ten times. The rearrangement links TRBV18 to TRBJ2-7, with 8 bases matching TRBD2. The CDR3 length is 17 residues. Germline-derived CDR1 and CDR2 are KGHSH and LQKENI. Unmatched junction bases numbered 7, after V lost 0 bases and J lost 0 bases. This CDR3 is CASSPPGLDPTSYEQYF. CDR3 DNA: TGTGCCAGCTCACCACCGGGACTAGATCCCACCTCCTACGAGCAGTACTTC. Full variable domain (outside the CDR3, taken from reference TRBV18 and TRBJ2-7): NAGVMQNPRHLVRRRGQEARLRCSPMKGHSHVYWYRQLPEEGLKFMVYLQKENIIDESGMPKERFSAEFPKEGPSILRIQQVVRGDSAAYFCASSPPGLDPTSYEQYFGPGTRLTVT.

This clonotype came up a few times. The chain carries TRBV21-1 and TRBJ2-5; the DNA was not compared with TRBD2, the D call given in the table. TRBV21-1 is a pseudogene locus. This CDR3 region has 15 residues. In DNA, the CDR3 is TGTGCCAGCAGCAAGATGGGGACTAGCGGAGAGACCCAGTACTTC. It is translated as CASSKMGTSGETQYF.

The CDR3 is CSARVVASGRVETQYF. CDR3 DNA: TGCAGTGCTAGAGTCGTCGCTAGCGGGAGGGTAGAGACCCAGTACTTC. The rearrangement uses TRBV20-1 and TRBJ2-5; 12 nucleotides match TRBD2. V shed 1 base and J 4 bases; nucleotides not matched to a gene: 7. The CDR3 extends over 16 amino acids. Germline V lookup: CDR1 DFQATT, CDR2 SNEGSKA (reference sequence).

There are many counts of this clonotype. This chain connects TRBV20-1 to TRBJ2-3; a weak D match, TRBD2 (5 bases). The CDR3 length is 11 residues. CDR1 DFQATT and CDR2 SNEGSKA come from the germline V gene (reference sequence). V lost 5 bases to trimming and J lost 6 bases, with 9 bases between them. The CDR3 reads CSAPLADTQYF. DNA of the CDR3: TGCAGTGCTCCCCTAGCTGATACGCAGTATTTT.

This clonotype has just a few counts. The V call is TRBV4-2, the J call TRBJ2-3; no clear D. The CDR3 loop spans 14 amino acids. Per germline, CDR1 LGHNA and CDR2 YNFKEQ. V gave up 0 bases and J gave up 2 bases, with 6 bases separating them. CDR3 coding DNA: TGTGCCAGCAGCCAAGATAAACCCACAGATACGCAGTATTTT. It specifies CASSQDKPTDTQYF.

In the case of this clonotype: At one of its ends the junction is not consistent with the germline gene, which may arise from a read error. This sequence joins TRBV28 and TRBJ2-3, with TRBD2 matching 8 bases. Germline values: CDR1 MDHEN, CDR2 SYDVKM. The CDR3 is 16 residues long. The CDR3 nucleotides read TGTGCCAGCAGTAGGGTTAGCGGGATCGGCACAAATACGCAGTATTTT. It specifies CASSRVSGIGTNTQYF.

This clonotype was observed a few times. V is TRBV20-1 and J is TRBJ2-7; D unresolved. Germline V gives CDR1 DFQATT, CDR2 SNEGSKA (reference sequence). The CDR3 loop spans 12 amino acids. V was shortened by 3 bases and J by 3 bases, with 9 bases between the two germline ends. The CDR3 DNA reads TGCAGTGCTAGCGCCGAAAACTACGAGCAGTACTTC. Its protein product is CSASAENYEQYF.

The V and J genes are TRBV5-1 and TRBJ2-2; the match to TRBD2 covers 10 bases. Per germline, CDR1 SGHRS and CDR2 YFSETQ. J gave up 4 bases and V 4 bases, and 7 bases lay outside the gene matches. The CDR3 has 16 residues. The CDR3 bases are TGCGCCAGCAGCCCCCGGACTAGCGGATTCACCGGGGAGCTGTTTTTT. Encoded protein: CASSPRTSGFTGELFF.